The clone carrying this T cell receptor (beta chain) was picked up many times. Antigen specificity is unknown. Patients aged 18 to 65 had newly diagnosed hyperthyroidism that had lasted under 2 months. Patients having uncontrolled infection, another autoimmune disease, pregnancy or lactation were not included. The data stem from a study of T cells in Graves' hyperthyroidism and ophthalmopathy. RNA transcripts provided the source from which TCR beta CDR3 regions were amplified. Carried out on the TCR CDR3, a first-round RT-PCR used the HTBI primer set. TCRdb analysed the multiplex PCR reads with MiXCR anew, one entry per CDR3 protein. The data contain fewer than 350,000 distinct CDR3 sequences, approximately 14% of them singletons. The study, taken as a whole, reports: Progression to ophthalmopathy was predicted a median of roughly 6.5 months early.

This CDR3 is built from 15 residues. In germline, CDR1 is SGHAT, CDR2 FQNNGV. V was cut by 5 bases and J by 10 bases, with 21 bases left in between. V and J are TRBV11-2 and TRBJ2-1, with D tentatively TRBD1 (5 bases). The TCR comes from a woman aged 45-60 years with Graves' hyperthyroidism that later progressed to Graves' ophthalmopathy. The sequencing input was blood. CDR3 protein: CASSPTGRRDREQFF. In DNA, the CDR3 is TGTGCCAGCAGCCCCACCGGGCGCAGGGATAGGGAGCAGTTCTTC.